This T cell receptor (beta chain) was sequenced during a study of blood T cell repertoires in COVID-19. Study as a whole: Specimens from acute and convalescent COVID-19 originated in the United States, Italy and Spain. Nucleic acid was either cDNA or gDNA, and it came from T cells, B-cell-depleted T cells, or PBMCs.

In the original workflow: Amplification from reference gene primers served as the basis for estimated nucleated cell counts. The data were produced by immunoSEQ multiplex PCR, yet TCRdb's version contains in-frame clones alone and is incomplete. The V and J calls and clone size are taken from that table; D and trimming were inferred from the DNA. In the table there are nearly 25,000 clones, around 90% of which are singletons. The clonotype comes from a man between 70 and 80 years old with active COVID-19. The sequencing input was peripheral blood.

CDR3 loop: CASSSRVERVYEQYF. CDR3 sequence (DNA): TGTGCCAGCAGCTCCCGTGTAGAAAGAGTCTACGAGCAGTACTTC. This chain links TRBV7-2 with TRBJ2-7; unclear D gene. CDR3 length equals 15 residues. The V end lost 4 bases, the J end lost 3 bases, and 16 bases lay between the germline ends. CDR1 is SGHTA, CDR2 FQGNSA, per germline.